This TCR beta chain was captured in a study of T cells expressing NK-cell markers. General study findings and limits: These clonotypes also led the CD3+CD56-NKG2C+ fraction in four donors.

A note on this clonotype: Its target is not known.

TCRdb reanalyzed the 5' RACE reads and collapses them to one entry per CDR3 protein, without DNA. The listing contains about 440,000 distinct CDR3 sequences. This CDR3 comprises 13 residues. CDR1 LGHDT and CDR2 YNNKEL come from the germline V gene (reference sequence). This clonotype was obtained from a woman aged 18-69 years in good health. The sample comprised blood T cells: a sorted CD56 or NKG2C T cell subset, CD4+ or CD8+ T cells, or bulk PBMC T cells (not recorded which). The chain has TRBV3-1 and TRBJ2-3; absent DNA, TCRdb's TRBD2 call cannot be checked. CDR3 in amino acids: CASSQDPPDTQYF.